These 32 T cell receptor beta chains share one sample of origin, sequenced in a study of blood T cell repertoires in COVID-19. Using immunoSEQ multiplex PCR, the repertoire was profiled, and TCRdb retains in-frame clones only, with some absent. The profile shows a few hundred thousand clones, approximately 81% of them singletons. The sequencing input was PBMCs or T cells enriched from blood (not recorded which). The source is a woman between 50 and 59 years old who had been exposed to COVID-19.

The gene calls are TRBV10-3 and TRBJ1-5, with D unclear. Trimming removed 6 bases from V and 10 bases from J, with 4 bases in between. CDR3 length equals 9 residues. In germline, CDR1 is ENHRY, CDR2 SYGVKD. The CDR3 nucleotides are TGTGCCATCAGAAGCCCCCAGCATTTT. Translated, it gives CAIRSPQHF.

CDR3 bases: TGTGCCAGCAGTGAATCGGGTCAGGGCACCTACGAGCAGTACTTC. This encodes CASSESGQGTYEQYF. The V gene is TRBV2, the J gene TRBJ2-7; tentative D call: TRBD1 (5 bases). The germline CDR1 and CDR2 sequences are SNHLY and FYNNEI. Between the trimmed V and J ends, which lost 2 bases and 2 bases, there was a span of 13 bases. CDR3 length: 15 residues.

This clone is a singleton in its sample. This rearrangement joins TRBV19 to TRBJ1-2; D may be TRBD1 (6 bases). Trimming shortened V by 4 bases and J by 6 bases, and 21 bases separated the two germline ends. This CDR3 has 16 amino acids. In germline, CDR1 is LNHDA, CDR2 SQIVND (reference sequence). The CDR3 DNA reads TGTGCCAGTAGTAATGGAAGGCAGGGGCTTATGGATGGCTACACCTTC. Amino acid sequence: CASSNGRQGLMDGYTF.

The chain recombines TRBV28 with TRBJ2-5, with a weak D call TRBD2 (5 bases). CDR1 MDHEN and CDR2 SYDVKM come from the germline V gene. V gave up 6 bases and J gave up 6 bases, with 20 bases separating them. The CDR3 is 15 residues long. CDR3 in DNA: TGTGCCAGCAGCCCTCCCTATGAGGGAAAGAAGACCCAGTACTTC. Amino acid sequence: CASSPPYEGKKTQYF.

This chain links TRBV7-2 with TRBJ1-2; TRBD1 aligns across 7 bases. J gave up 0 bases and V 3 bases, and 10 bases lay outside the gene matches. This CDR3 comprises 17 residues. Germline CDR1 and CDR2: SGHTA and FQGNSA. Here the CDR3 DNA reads TGTGCCAGCAGCTTCCTCATGGGACAGAGAGCTAACTATGGCTACACCTTC. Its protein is CASSFLMGQRANYGYTF.

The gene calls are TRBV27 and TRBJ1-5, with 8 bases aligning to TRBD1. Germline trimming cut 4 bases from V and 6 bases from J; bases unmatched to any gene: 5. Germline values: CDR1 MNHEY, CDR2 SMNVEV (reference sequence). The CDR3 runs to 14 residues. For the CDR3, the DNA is TGTGCCAGCAGTTACTCAGGGGGCTCTCAGCCCCAGCATTTT. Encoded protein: CASSYSGGSQPQHF.

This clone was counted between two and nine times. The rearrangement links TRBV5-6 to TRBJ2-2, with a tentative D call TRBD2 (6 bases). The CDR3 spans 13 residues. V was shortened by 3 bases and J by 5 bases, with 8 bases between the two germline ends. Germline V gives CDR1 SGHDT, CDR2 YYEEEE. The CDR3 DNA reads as TGTGCCAGCAGCTGGGGGAGGACCGGGGAGCTGTTTTTT. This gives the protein CASSWGRTGELFF.

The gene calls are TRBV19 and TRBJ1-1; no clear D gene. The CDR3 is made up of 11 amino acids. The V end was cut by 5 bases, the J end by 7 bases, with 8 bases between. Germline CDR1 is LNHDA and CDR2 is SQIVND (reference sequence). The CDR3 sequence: CASSLRGEAFF. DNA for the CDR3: TGTGCCAGTAGTCTACGGGGTGAAGCTTTCTTT.

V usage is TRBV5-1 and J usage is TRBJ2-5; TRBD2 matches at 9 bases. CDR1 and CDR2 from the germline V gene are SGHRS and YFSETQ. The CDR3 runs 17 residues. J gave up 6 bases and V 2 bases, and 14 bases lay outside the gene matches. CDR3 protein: CASSFRLAGAGGQTQYF. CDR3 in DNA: TGCGCCAGCAGCTTTAGATTAGCGGGGGCTGGCGGGCAGACCCAGTACTTC. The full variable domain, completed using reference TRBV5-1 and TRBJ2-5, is KAGVTQTPRYLIKTRGQQVTLSCSPISGHRSVSWYQQTPGQGLQFLFEYFSETQRNKGNFPGRFSGRQFSNSRSEMNVSTLELGDSALYLCASSFRLAGAGGQTQYFGPGTRLLVL.

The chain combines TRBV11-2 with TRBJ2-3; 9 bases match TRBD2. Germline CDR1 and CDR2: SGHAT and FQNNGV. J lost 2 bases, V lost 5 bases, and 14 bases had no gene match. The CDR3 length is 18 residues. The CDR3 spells CASSPTKPLAGYTDTQYF. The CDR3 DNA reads TGTGCCAGCAGCCCCACTAAGCCCCTAGCGGGGTACACAGATACGCAGTATTTT.

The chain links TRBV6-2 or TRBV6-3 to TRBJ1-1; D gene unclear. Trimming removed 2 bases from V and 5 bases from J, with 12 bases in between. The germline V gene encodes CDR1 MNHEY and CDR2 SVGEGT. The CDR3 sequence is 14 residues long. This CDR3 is CASSYERVRTEAFF. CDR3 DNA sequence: TGTGCCAGCAGTTACGAGAGGGTGAGAACTGAAGCTTTCTTT.

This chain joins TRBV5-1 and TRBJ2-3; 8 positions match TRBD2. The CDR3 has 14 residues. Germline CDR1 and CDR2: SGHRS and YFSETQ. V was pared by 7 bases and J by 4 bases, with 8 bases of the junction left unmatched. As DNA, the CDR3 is TGCGCCAGCTCAGGAGGAGCGGGAGCAGATACGCAGTATTTT. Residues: CASSGGAGADTQYF.

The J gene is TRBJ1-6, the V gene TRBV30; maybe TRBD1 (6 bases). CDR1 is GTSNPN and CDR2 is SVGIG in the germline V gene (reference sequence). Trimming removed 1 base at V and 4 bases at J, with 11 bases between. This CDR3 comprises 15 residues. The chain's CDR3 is CAWSANTGYNSPLHF. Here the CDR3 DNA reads TGTGCCTGGAGTGCCAATACAGGGTATAATTCACCCCTCCACTTT.

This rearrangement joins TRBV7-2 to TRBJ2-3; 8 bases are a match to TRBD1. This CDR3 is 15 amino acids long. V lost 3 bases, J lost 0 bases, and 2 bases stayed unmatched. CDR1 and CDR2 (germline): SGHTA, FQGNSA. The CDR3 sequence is CASSFDRGSTDTQYF. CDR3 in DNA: TGTGCCAGCAGCTTTGACAGGGGTAGCACAGATACGCAGTATTTT.

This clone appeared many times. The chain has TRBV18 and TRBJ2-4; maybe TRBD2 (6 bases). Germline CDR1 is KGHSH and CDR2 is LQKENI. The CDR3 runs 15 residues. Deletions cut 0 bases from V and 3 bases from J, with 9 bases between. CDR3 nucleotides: TGTGCCAGCTCACCACCGGGGGGTGGCAAAAACATTCAGTACTTC. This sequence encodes CASSPPGGGKNIQYF.

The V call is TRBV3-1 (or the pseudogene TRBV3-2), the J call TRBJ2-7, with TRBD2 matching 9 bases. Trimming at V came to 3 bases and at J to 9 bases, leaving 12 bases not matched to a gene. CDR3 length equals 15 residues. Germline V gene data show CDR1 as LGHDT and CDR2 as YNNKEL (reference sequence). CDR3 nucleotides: TGTGCCAGCAGCCATACCCGACTAGCGGTTCGGGGGCAGTACTTC. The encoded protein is CASSHTRLAVRGQYF.

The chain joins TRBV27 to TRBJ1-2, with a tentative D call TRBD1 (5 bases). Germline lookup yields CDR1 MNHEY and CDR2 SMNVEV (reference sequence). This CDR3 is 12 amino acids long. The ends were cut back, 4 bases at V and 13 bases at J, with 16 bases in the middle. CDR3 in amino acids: CASSSLDSNVTF. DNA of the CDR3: TGTGCCAGCAGTTCTCTTGACAGCAATGTCACCTTC.

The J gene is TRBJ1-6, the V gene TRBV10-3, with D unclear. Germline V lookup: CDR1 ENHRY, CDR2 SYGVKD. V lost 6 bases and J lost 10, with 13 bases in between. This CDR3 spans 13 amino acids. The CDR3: CAIRGDQTSPLHF. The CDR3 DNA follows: TGTGCCATCAGGGGAGATCAAACGTCACCCCTCCACTTT.

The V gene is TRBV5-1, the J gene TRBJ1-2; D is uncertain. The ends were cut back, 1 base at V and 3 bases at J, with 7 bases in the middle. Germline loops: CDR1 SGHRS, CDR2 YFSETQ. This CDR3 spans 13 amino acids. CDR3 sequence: CASSLQAYYGYTF. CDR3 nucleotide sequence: TGCGCCAGCAGCTTGCAAGCTTACTATGGCTACACCTTC.

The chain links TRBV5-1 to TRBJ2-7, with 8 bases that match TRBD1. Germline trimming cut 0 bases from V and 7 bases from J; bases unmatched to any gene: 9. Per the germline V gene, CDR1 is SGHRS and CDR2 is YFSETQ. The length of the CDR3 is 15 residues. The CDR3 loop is CASSLDWGTGSEQYF. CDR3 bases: TGCGCCAGCAGCTTGGATTGGGGGACAGGAAGTGAGCAGTACTTC. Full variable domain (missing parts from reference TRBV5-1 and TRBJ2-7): KAGVTQTPRYLIKTRGQQVTLSCSPISGHRSVSWYQQTPGQGLQFLFEYFSETQRNKGNFPGRFSGRQFSNSRSEMNVSTLELGDSALYLCASSLDWGTGSEQYFGPGTRLTVT.

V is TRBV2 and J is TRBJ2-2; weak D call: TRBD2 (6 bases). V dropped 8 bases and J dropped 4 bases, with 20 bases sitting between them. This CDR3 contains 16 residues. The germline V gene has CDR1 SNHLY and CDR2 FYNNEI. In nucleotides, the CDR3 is TGTGCCAGCTCCCCCCGGGGGTTAAGGCTCACCGGGGAGCTGTTTTTT. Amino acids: CASSPRGLRLTGELFF.

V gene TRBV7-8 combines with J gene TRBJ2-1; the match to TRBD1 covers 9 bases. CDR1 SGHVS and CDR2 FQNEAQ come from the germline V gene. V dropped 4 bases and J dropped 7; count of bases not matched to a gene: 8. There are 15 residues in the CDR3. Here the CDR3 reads CASSSPPDRGNEQFF. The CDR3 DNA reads TGTGCCAGCAGCTCACCACCGGACAGGGGAAATGAGCAGTTCTTC.

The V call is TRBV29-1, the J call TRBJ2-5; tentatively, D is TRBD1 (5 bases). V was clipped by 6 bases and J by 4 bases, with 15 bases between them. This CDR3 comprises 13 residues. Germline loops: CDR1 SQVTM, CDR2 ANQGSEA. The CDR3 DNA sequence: TGCAGCGTCCCCTCGGGCAGGGTAGAGACCCAGTACTTC. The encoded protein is CSVPSGRVETQYF.

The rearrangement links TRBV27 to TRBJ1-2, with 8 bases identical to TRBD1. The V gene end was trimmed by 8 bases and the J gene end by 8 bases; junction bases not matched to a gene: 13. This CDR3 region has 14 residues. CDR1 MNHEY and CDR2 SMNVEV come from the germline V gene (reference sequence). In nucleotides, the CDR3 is TGTGCCAGCGCAGCCCTTACAGGGGGAGGCGGCTACACCTTC. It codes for CASAALTGGGGYTF.

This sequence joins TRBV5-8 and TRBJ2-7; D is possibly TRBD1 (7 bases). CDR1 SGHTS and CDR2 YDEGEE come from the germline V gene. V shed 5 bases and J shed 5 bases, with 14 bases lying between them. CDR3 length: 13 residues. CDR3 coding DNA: TGTGCCAGCAGACCCAGGGGGGTGGACGAGCAGTACTTC. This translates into CASRPRGVDEQYF.

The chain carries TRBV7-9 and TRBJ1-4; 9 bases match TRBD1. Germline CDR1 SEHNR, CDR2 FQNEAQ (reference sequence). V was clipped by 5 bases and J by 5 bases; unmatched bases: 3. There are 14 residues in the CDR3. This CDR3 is CASSTGQGNEKLFF. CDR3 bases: TGTGCCAGCAGCACGGGACAGGGAAATGAAAAACTGTTTTTT.

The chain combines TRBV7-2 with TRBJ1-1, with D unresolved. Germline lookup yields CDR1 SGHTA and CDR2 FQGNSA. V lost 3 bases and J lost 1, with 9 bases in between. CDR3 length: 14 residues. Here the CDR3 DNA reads TGTGCCAGCAGCTTGGGTACAGAGAACACTGAAGCTTTCTTT. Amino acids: CASSLGTENTEAFF.

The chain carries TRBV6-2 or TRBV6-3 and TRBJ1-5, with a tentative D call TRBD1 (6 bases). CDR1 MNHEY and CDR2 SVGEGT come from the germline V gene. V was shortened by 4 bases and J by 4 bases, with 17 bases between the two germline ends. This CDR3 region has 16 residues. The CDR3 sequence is CASSSTGYPPNQPQHF. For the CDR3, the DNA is TGTGCCAGCAGTTCCACAGGGTATCCCCCGAATCAGCCCCAGCATTTT.

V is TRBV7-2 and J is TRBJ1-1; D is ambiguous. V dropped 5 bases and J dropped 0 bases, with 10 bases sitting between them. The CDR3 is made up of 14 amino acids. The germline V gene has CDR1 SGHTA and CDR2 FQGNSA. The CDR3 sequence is CASSLTPMNTEAFF. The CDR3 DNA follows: TGTGCCAGCAGCCTGACACCTATGAACACTGAAGCTTTCTTT. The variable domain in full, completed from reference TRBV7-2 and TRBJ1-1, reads GAGVSQSPSNKVTEKGKDVELRCDPISGHTALYWYRQSLGQGLEFLIYFQGNSAPDKSGLPSDRFSAERTGGSVSTLTIQRTQQEDSAVYLCASSLTPMNTEAFFGQGTRLTVV.

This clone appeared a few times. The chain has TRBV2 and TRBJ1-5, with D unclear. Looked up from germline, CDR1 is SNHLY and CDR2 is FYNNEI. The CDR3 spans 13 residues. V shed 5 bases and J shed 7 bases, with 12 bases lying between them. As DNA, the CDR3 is TGTGCCAGCAGTCAGGTGGTGGGCCAGCCCCAGCATTTT. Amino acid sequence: CASSQVVGQPQHF.

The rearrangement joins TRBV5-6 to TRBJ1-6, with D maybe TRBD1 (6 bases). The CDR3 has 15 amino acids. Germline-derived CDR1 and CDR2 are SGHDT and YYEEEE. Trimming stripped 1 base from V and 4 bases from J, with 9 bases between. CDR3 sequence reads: CASSLYRVYNSPLHF. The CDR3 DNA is TGTGCCAGCAGCTTGTACAGGGTATATAATTCACCCCTCCACTTT.

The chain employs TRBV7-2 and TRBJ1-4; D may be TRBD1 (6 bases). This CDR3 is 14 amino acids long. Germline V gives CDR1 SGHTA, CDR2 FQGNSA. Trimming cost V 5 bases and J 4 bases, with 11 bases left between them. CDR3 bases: TGTGCCAGCAGCCCGGACAGTTATAATGAAAAACTGTTTTTT. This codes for CASSPDSYNEKLFF. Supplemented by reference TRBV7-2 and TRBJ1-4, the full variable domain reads GAGVSQSPSNKVTEKGKDVELRCDPISGHTALYWYRQSLGQGLEFLIYFQGNSAPDKSGLPSDRFSAERTGGSVSTLTIQRTQQEDSAVYLCASSPDSYNEKLFFGSGTQLSVL.